One T cell receptor (beta chain) is described in this entry. Authors' data handling: For nucleated cells, counts were estimated from reference gene primer amplification. The method was immunoSEQ multiplex PCR; TCRdb's version includes in-frame clones alone and lacks a portion of them. V and J calls and clone size come straight from that table; D and trimming were deduced from the DNA. The sample has under 60,000 clones; approximately 84% are singletons. This entry is derived from a study of blood T cell repertoires in COVID-19. The wider study: PBMCs, B-cell-depleted T cells, or T cells provided the cDNA or gDNA that made up the material.

This CDR3 is built from 18 residues. The trim removed 2 bases at V and 0 bases at J, leaving 13 bases unmatched. Germline lookup yields CDR1 MDHEN and CDR2 SYDVKM. The rearrangement links TRBV28 to TRBJ2-7; 7 bases are shared with TRBD2. Sequenced sample: peripheral blood. This clonotype originated in a man aged 55-75 years with acute or convalescent COVID-19. The CDR3 coding sequence is TGTGCCAGCAGTTTAGAAGTGACAGCGGGGCAGTTCTCCTACGAGCAGTACTTC. It is translated as CASSLEVTAGQFSYEQYF.